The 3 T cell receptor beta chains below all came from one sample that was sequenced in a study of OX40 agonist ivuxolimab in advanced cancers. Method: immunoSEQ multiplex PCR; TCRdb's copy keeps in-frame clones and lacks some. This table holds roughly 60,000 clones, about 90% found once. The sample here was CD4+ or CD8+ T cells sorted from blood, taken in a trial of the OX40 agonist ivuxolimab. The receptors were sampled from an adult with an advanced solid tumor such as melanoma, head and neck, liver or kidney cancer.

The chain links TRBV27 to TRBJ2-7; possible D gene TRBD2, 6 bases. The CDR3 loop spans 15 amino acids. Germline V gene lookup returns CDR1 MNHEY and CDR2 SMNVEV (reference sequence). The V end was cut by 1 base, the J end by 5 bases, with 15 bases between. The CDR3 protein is CASSLYGGTSNEQYF. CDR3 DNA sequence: TGTGCCAGCAGTTTATATGGGGGGACTTCAAACGAGCAGTACTTC.

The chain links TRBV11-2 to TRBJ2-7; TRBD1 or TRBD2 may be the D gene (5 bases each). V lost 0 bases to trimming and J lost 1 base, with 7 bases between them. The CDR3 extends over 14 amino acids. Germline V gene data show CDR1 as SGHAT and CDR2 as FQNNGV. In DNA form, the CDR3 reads TGTGCCAGCAGCTTAGAGTGGGGGTCCTACGAGCAGTACTTC. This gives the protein CASSLEWGSYEQYF.

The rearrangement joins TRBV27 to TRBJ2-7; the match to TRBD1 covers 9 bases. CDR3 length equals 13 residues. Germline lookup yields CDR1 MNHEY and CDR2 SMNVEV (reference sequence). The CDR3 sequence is CAARDRGGIEQYF. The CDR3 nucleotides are TGTGCAGCTCGCGACAGGGGGGGAATCGAGCAGTACTTC.